This passage covers 20 T cell receptor beta chains from one sample sequenced in a study of somatic mutations in cytotoxic T cells in rheumatoid arthritis. Data came from immunoSEQ multiplex PCR; TCRdb stores just in-frame clones and leaves some out. The table lists about 17,000 clones, roughly 87% of them singletons. Sequencing input: CD8+ T cells sorted from blood. All receptors come from an adult with rheumatoid arthritis.

This chain uses TRBV14 with TRBJ1-2; no clear D gene. The CDR3 consists of 16 residues. From germline, CDR1 is SGHDN and CDR2 FVKESK. V was shortened by 1 base and J by 7 bases, with 19 bases between the two germline ends. The chain's CDR3 is CASSQVVPEGFIGYTF. In nucleotides, the CDR3 is TGTGCCAGCAGCCAAGTAGTACCAGAGGGTTTTATTGGCTACACCTTC.

This chain links TRBV10-3 with TRBJ1-1; maybe TRBD1 (5 bases). This CDR3 spans 14 amino acids. Deletions cut 7 bases from V and 1 base from J, with 13 bases between. The germline V gene encodes CDR1 ENHRY and CDR2 SYGVKD. The CDR3 coding sequence is TGTGCCATCATGGGGGAAGGAGAGAACACTGAAGCTTTCTTT. Protein product: CAIMGEGENTEAFF.

The CDR3, as DNA: TGTGCCAGCAGCCCGGAGGTGGGACAGCGTACCTACGAGCAGTACTTC. It yields the protein CASSPEVGQRTYEQYF. The chain combines TRBV5-6 with TRBJ2-7; 7 bases are a match to TRBD1. The germline CDR1 and CDR2 sequences are SGHDT and YYEEEE. V lost 4 bases and J lost 2; bases outside the gene matches: 12. This CDR3 is built from 16 residues. Based on the CDR3 plus reference TRBV5-6 and TRBJ2-7, the full variable domain is DAGVTQSPTHLIKTRGQQVTLRCSPKSGHDTVSWYQQALGQGPQFIFQYYEEEERQRGNFPDRFSGHQFPNYSSELNVNALLLGDSALYLCASSPEVGQRTYEQYFGPGTRLTVT.

This rearrangement joins TRBV4-2 to TRBJ1-2; 7 positions agree with TRBD1. The ends lost 0 bases at V and 6 bases at J; junction bases unmatched: 7. There are 15 residues in the CDR3. Germline-derived CDR1 and CDR2 are LGHNA and YNFKEQ. The CDR3 loop reads CASSQERGLVDGYTF. CDR3 nucleotides: TGTGCCAGCAGCCAAGAAAGGGGGCTGGTAGATGGCTACACCTTC.

The CDR3: CASSLVRDNEKLFF. The CDR3 DNA reads as TGTGCCAGCAGCTTAGTTCGGGATAATGAAAAACTGTTTTTT. The chain combines TRBV7-9 with TRBJ1-4; D is undetermined. The CDR3 totals 14 residues. CDR1 is SEHNR and CDR2 is FQNEAQ in the germline V gene (reference sequence). Trimming pared 1 base from V and 4 bases from J, leaving 7 bases between. The full variable domain, in which reference TRBV7-9 and TRBJ1-4 provide the parts outside the CDR3, is DTGVSQNPRHKITKRGQNVTFRCDPISEHNRLYWYRQTLGQGPEFLTYFQNEAQLEKSRLLSDRFSAERPKGSFSTLEIQRTEQGDSAMYLCASSLVRDNEKLFFGSGTQLSVL.

This clone was seen a few times. This chain uses TRBV4-1 with TRBJ1-1; no definite D call. CDR1 and CDR2 from the germline V gene are MGHRA and YSYEKL. Trimming left V 1 base short and J 4 bases short, with 7 bases between. This CDR3 spans 13 amino acids. The CDR3 DNA reads TGCGCCAGCAGCCAAGGACGGTTCACTGAAGCTTTCTTT. Its translation is CASSQGRFTEAFF.

The V gene is TRBV4-3, the J gene TRBJ1-2; 12 nucleotides match TRBD1. Germline V gene sequence: CDR1 LGHNA, CDR2 YSLEER. The trim removed 0 bases at V and 6 bases at J, leaving 8 bases unmatched. The CDR3 runs to 17 residues. DNA for the CDR3: TGCGCCAGCAGCCAAGAACACTTGGGACAGGGGGCGAATGGCTACACCTTC. It translates to CASSQEHLGQGANGYTF.

This clone was seen a few times. The rearrangement joins TRBV28 to TRBJ2-2; the match to TRBD1 covers 9 bases. Germline loops: CDR1 MDHEN, CDR2 SYDVKM. The junction had 8 bases not matched to a gene; V was cut back by 8 bases and J by 1 base. The CDR3 length is 16 residues. This CDR3 is CASFTPGQGNTGELFF. CDR3 DNA sequence: TGTGCCAGCTTCACTCCGGGACAGGGGAACACCGGGGAGCTGTTTTTT.

This clone has a single count. This sequence joins TRBV7-6 and TRBJ2-6; 9 nucleotides agree with TRBD1. The V gene's germline CDR1 is SGHVS and CDR2 FNYEAQ. The CDR3 loop spans 21 amino acids. V lost 3 bases and J lost 0; bases outside the gene matches: 15. CDR3 residues: CASSFQIDPGQGTSGANVLTF. CDR3 bases: TGTGCCAGCAGCTTCCAGATTGACCCGGGACAGGGTACCTCTGGGGCCAACGTCCTGACTTTC.

Concerning this clone: Germline is not matched at one junction end, which may reflect a read error. The V and J genes are TRBV2 and TRBJ2-7, with D possibly being TRBD1 (6 bases). The CDR3 consists of 10 residues. Germline lookup yields CDR1 SNHLY and CDR2 FYNNEI. CDR3 in DNA: TGTGCCAGCAGTCAGGACAGAAGAGGCTTC. Protein sequence: CASSQDRRGF.

This clone rates as medium-sized. V usage is TRBV27 and J usage is TRBJ2-1; D remains ambiguous. The CDR3 consists of 12 residues. Germline V lookup: CDR1 MNHEY, CDR2 SMNVEV (reference sequence). Between the trimmed V and J ends, which lost 5 bases and 8 bases, there was a span of 10 bases. The CDR3 sequence: CASSRLQDEQFF. The CDR3 DNA reads as TGTGCCAGCAGTAGACTCCAGGATGAGCAGTTCTTC.

J is TRBJ2-7 and V is TRBV7-9; TRBD2 is a possible D gene (7 bases). The CDR3 spans 14 residues. Germline V gives CDR1 SEHNR, CDR2 FQNEAQ (reference sequence). Trimming took off 1 base at V and 3 bases at J, with 10 bases between the two ends. CDR3: CASSLGGGIYEQYF. The CDR3 DNA is TGTGCCAGCAGCTTAGGGGGGGGCATCTACGAGCAGTACTTC.

J is TRBJ2-1 and V is TRBV2; 8 nucleotides match TRBD2. Germline V gene lookup returns CDR1 SNHLY and CDR2 FYNNEI. With V trimmed by 6 bases and J by 8 bases, 9 bases remained unmatched. The length of the CDR3 is 14 residues. This chain's CDR3 is CASREGLGSDEQFF. In nucleotides, the CDR3 is TGTGCCAGCAGAGAGGGACTAGGGTCCGATGAGCAGTTCTTC.

This chain uses TRBV5-1 with TRBJ1-1; D not certain. CDR1 is SGHRS, CDR2 YFSETQ, per germline. The CDR3 has 17 residues. V was trimmed by 0 bases and J by 1 base, leaving 16 bases between them. The CDR3 reads CASSLGVSHYENTEAFF. For the CDR3, the DNA is TGCGCCAGCAGCTTGGGTGTCAGCCACTATGAGAACACTGAAGCTTTCTTT.

The chain combines TRBV27 with TRBJ2-2; TRBD1 is a possible D gene (5 bases). The germline CDR1 and CDR2 sequences are MNHEY and SMNVEV (reference sequence). The length of the CDR3 is 14 residues. Trimming removed 5 bases at V and 3 bases at J, with 10 bases between. CDR3 sequence (DNA): TGTGCCAGCAGTCTGCAGGGTGACACCGGGGAGCTGTTTTTT. It translates to CASSLQGDTGELFF.

V and J are TRBV2 and TRBJ2-7, with a tentative D call TRBD2 (6 bases). The germline V gene has CDR1 SNHLY and CDR2 FYNNEI. The CDR3 contains 11 residues. V was shortened by 8 bases and J by 6 bases, with 11 bases between the two germline ends. This chain's CDR3 is CASRGGFEQYF. The CDR3 DNA reads as TGTGCCAGCCGGGGAGGCTTCGAGCAGTACTTC.

The J gene is TRBJ2-1, the V gene TRBV7-9; D is unclear. The CDR3 has 16 amino acids. V was pared by 3 bases and J by 4 bases, with 16 bases between. Germline loops: CDR1 SEHNR, CDR2 FQNEAQ (reference sequence). The CDR3 DNA reads TGTGCCAGCAGCTTGATTACGGGCGGACCATACAATGAGCAGTTCTTC. This encodes CASSLITGGPYNEQFF.

This clone was counted a few times. The chain couples TRBV14 to TRBJ1-2; D is ambiguous. This CDR3 region has 13 residues. V was clipped by 0 bases and J by 1 base, with 3 bases between them. Germline V gene data show CDR1 as SGHDN and CDR2 as FVKESK. The CDR3 nucleotides read TGTGCCAGCAGCCAAGAATTTAACTATGGCTACACCTTC. Amino acids: CASSQEFNYGYTF.

V usage is TRBV27 and J usage is TRBJ2-3; no definite D call. Trimming removed 2 bases at V and 8 bases at J, with 14 bases between. The CDR3 spans 14 residues. Germline assignment: CDR1 MNHEY and CDR2 SMNVEV (reference sequence). CDR3 amino acids: CASSLTRNSATQYF. CDR3 DNA: TGTGCCAGCAGTTTAACCCGGAACTCTGCTACGCAGTATTTT.

This sequence joins TRBV27 and TRBJ2-3, with 8 bases lining up with TRBD2. From germline, CDR1 is MNHEY and CDR2 SMNVEV (reference sequence). The ends lost 2 bases at V and 4 bases at J; junction bases unmatched: 5. The CDR3 covers 15 residues. CDR3 amino acids: CASSLPRGGSDTQYF. CDR3 in DNA: TGTGCCAGCAGTTTACCCCGGGGGGGGTCAGATACGCAGTATTTT.